This TCR beta chain was identified during a study of post-analysis software for immune sequencing data. Study-wide points: Multiple sclerosis was associated with a significant reduction in normalized Chao1 diversity relative to controls. Included in a set of about five TRBV segments more frequent in patients than controls were TRBV5-6, TRBV5-1 and TRBV20-1.

Regarding this clonotype: Its cognate antigen is unknown.

The V gene's germline CDR1 is DFQATT and CDR2 SNEGSKA (reference sequence). CDR3 length equals 12 residues. With V trimmed by 5 bases and J by 4 bases, 4 bases remained unmatched. The authors incorporated unique molecular identifiers into the TCR beta cDNA libraries. MiXCR, run by TCRdb on the PCR reads, gives a single entry per CDR3 protein. The sample holds about 500,000 distinct CDR3 sequences, over 35% seen once. This sequence joins TRBV20-1 and TRBJ2-5, with 7 bases fitting TRBD2. The receptor's source is a girl between 5 and 17 years old with multiple sclerosis. Material: blood. The CDR3 loop is CSAPWGGETQYF. As DNA, the CDR3 is TGCAGTGCTCCGTGGGGGGGAGAGACCCAGTACTTC.